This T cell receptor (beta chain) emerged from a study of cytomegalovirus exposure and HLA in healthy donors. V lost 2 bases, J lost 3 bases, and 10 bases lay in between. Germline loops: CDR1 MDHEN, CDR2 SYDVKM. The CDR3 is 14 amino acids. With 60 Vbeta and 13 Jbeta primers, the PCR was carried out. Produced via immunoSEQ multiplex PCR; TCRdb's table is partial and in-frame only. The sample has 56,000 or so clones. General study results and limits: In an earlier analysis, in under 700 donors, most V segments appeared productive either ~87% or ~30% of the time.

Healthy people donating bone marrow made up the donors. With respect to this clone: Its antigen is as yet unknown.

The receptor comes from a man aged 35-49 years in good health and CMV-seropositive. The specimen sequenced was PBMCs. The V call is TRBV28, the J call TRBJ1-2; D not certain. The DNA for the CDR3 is TGTGCCAGCAGTTTAGAAAGGGAGGACTATGGCTACACCTTC. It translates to CASSLEREDYGYTF.